A selection of T cell receptor beta chains follows, all from one sample in a study of blood T cell repertoires in COVID-19. The method was immunoSEQ multiplex PCR; TCRdb's version includes in-frame clones alone and lacks a portion of them. The table has some 380,000 clones, 87% seen once; the top ten hold roughly 1.4%. Sequencing input: PBMCs or T cells enriched from blood (not recorded which). These receptors were obtained from a young man who had recovered from COVID-19. Both conserved end residues are part of each CDR3. The D gene is left open where the match is weak. Rows may omit the clone size; those that give it use once, few, many or a size class.

v_gene	j_gene	abundance	d_gene	CDR3nt	CDR3aa
TRBV9	TRBJ2-1	.	TRBD1	TGTGCCAGCAGCCCCCACAGGGGATCCGATGAGCAGTTCTTC	CASSPHRGSDEQFF
TRBV10-2	TRBJ2-1	.	TRBD2	TGCGCCAGCAGTGAGTTCCCCGAGATTAGCGGGGGGAATGAGCAGTTCTTC	CASSEFPEISGGNEQFF
TRBV12-3/TRBV12-4	TRBJ1-1	.	.	TGTGCCAGCAGTTCCGTGCCCGGGGGAGCTTTCTTT	CASSSVPGGAFF
TRBV4-3	TRBJ2-2	.	.	TGCGCCAGCAGCCAAGATCCCAGCACCGGGGAGCTGTTTTTT	CASSQDPSTGELFF
TRBV11-2	TRBJ1-5	few	.	TGTGCCAGCAGACTCATGGGACACCCGGAGGATCAGCCCCAGCATTTT	CASRLMGHPEDQPQHF
TRBV19	TRBJ1-1	.	TRBD1	TGTGCCACCACAACCCGGGACAGCCCCGAAACTGAAGCTTTCTTT	CATTTRDSPETEAFF
TRBV11-2	TRBJ1-1	.	TRBD1	TGTGCCAGCAGCCGCCGGGACAGAGACACTGAAGCTTTCTTT	CASSRRDRDTEAFF
TRBV11-2	TRBJ2-2	.	TRBD2	TGTGCCAGCAGCTCCTCCCCCGGGACTAGCGGGGGGAACACCGGGGAGCTGTTTTTT	CASSSSPGTSGGNTGELFF
TRBV5-1	TRBJ1-1	.	TRBD1	TGCGCCAGCAGCCAACAGGGGGCTTCTGAAGCTTTCTTT	CASSQQGASEAFF
TRBV7-9	TRBJ2-3	.	TRBD2	TGTGCCAGCAGCTACGGGGGGGCCTGGGATACGCAGTATTTT	CASSYGGAWDTQYF
TRBV6-5	TRBJ1-5	once	TRBD1	TGTGCCAGCAGAAACAGGGGTTTTTCGCCCCAGCATTTT	CASRNRGFSPQHF
TRBV4-2	TRBJ2-2	once	.	TGTGCCAGCAGCCAACTCCGGGACACCGAATGGACCGGGGAGCTGTTTTTT	CASSQLRDTEWTGELFF
TRBV5-5	TRBJ1-2	.	.	TGTGCCAGCAGCTTGGCTGGTGGCAGGGGAACGTATGGCTACACCTTC	CASSLAGGRGTYGYTF
TRBV9	TRBJ1-1	.	.	TGTGCCAGCAGCCCTCAACGGGCTGAAGCTTTCTTT	CASSPQRAEAFF
TRBV20-1	TRBJ1-2	.	TRBD1	TGCAGTGCTAGTAAGAATTCGGGACAGGTCAATAACTATGGCTACACCTTC	CSASKNSGQVNNYGYTF
TRBV12-3/TRBV12-4	TRBJ1-1	.	.	TGTGCCAGCAGTTACAGGGAAGGGACTGAAGCTTTCTTT	CASSYREGTEAFF
TRBV30	TRBJ2-7	.	TRBD1	TGTGCCTGGAGACAGGGGCATGAGCAGTACTTC	CAWRQGHEQYF
TRBV5-5	TRBJ1-5	.	TRBD1	TGTGCCAGCAGATTGACAGGGGCGGCGAGCAATCAGCCCCAGCATTTT	CASRLTGAASNQPQHF
TRBV2	TRBJ2-7	.	.	TGTGCCAGCAGTGAACTTTCCTACGAGCAGTACTTC	CASSELSYEQYF
TRBV2	TRBJ2-1	.	.	TGTGCCAGCATGCCGTCCCGTGAGGGTGAGCAGTTCTTC	CASMPSREGEQFF
TRBV6-5	TRBJ1-1	.	.	TGTGCCAGCACCTTGACACCGAACACTGAAGCTTTCTTT	CASTLTPNTEAFF
TRBV27	TRBJ1-1	.	TRBD1	TGTGCCAGCAGTTCCCAGGGGGCGGACACTGAAGCTTTCTTT	CASSSQGADTEAFF
TRBV7-8	TRBJ1-2	.	.	TGTGCCAGCAGCCCCGTAGTCGGTGGCTACACCTTC	CASSPVVGGYTF
TRBV4-1	TRBJ1-2	.	.	TGCGCCAGCAGCCAAGACGAGGGCTTGAATGGCTACACCTTC	CASSQDEGLNGYTF
TRBV6-4	TRBJ2-6	.	TRBD1	TGTGCCAGCAGTAGAGAGGGACAGGATAAATTCTCTGGGGCCAACGTCCTGACTTTC	CASSREGQDKFSGANVLTF
TRBV3-1/TRBV3-2	TRBJ2-6	.	.	TGTGCCAGCAGCCAAGTATGGGCGACCGGGGCCAACGTCCTGACTTTC	CASSQVWATGANVLTF
TRBV3-1/TRBV3-2	TRBJ2-2	.	.	TGTGCCAGCAGCCAAGCGGGAGGGGAGCTGTTTTTT	CASSQAGGELFF